Given below is one TCR beta chain in context. Per the germline V gene, CDR1 is MNHEY and CDR2 is SMNVEV (reference sequence). The CDR3 has 13 amino acids. After removal of 6 bases from V and 7 bases from J, the junction contained 6 bases not matched to a gene. Clones were sequenced by immunoSEQ multiplex PCR, and TCRdb holds only the in-frame ones, with some missing. The repertoire holds 150,000 to 200,000 clones, with approximately 80% as singletons. These data belong to a study of blood T cell repertoires in COVID-19. The source of this sequence is a man in his fifties or sixties who had been exposed to COVID-19. Sequencing was performed on PBMCs or T cells enriched from blood (not recorded which). This chain links TRBV27 with TRBJ1-5, with 7 bases identical to TRBD1. The CDR3 protein is CASSHRGVQPQHF. The CDR3 DNA reads as TGTGCCAGCAGCCACAGGGGTGTACAGCCCCAGCATTTT.